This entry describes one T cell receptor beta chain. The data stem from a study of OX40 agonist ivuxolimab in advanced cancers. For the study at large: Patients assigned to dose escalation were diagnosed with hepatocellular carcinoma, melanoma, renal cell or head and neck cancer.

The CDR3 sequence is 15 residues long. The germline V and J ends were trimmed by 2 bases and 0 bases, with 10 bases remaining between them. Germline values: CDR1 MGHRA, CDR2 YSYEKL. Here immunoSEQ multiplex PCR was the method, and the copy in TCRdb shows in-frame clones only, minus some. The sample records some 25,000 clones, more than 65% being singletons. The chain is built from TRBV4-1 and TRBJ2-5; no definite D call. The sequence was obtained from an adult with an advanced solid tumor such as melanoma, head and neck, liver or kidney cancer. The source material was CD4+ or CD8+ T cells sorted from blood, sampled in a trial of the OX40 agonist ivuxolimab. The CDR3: CASSQIGSHQETQYF. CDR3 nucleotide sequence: TGCGCCAGCAGCCAAATCGGCAGTCACCAAGAGACCCAGTACTTC.